This TCR beta chain was profiled in a study of T cells in Graves' hyperthyroidism and ophthalmopathy. This CDR3 comprises 16 residues. The V gene's germline CDR1 is SQVTM and CDR2 ANQGSEA. V gave up 3 bases and J gave up 0 bases; unmatched junction bases: 10. Diagnosis of hyperthyroidism was new in patients aged 18 to 65, and its duration was under 2 months. Blood sampling occurred at first hyperthyroidism diagnosis, ahead of any ophthalmopathy symptoms. RNA transcripts gave rise to amplified TCR beta CDR3 regions. A set of HTBI primers served as the primers for a first-round RT-PCR of the TCR CDR3. TCRdb ran MiXCR on the multiplex PCR reads and lists one entry per CDR3 protein. The top ten clones hold over 15% of a sample with hundreds of thousands of distinct CDR3 sequences, around 20% of them seen once. This clonotype has just a few counts.

The chain combines TRBV29-1 with TRBJ1-1, with 7 bases that match TRBD1. The sample consisted of blood. This TCR was recovered from a woman between 45 and 60 years old with Graves' hyperthyroidism that later progressed to Graves' ophthalmopathy. CDR3 in amino acids: CSVEGQPAGMNTEAFF. The CDR3 DNA reads as TGCAGCGTTGAGGGACAGCCGGCGGGAATGAACACTGAAGCTTTCTTT.